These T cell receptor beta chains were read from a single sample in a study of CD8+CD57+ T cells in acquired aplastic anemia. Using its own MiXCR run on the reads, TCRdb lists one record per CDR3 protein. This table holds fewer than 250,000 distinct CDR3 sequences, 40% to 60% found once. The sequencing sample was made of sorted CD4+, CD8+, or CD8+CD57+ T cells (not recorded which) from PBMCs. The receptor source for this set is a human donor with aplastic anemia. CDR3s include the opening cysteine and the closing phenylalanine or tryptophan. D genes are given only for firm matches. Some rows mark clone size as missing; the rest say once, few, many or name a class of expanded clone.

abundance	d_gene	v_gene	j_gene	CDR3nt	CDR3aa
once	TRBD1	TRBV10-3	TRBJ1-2	TGTGCCATCAGTGAGCGGGGACAGGGGGCGGCGGACTATGGCTACACCTTC	CAISERGQGAADYGYTF
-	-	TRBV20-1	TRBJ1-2	TGCAGTGCATTAGAAGGGTCAAGGGGCGGCTACACCTTC	CSALEGSRGGYTF
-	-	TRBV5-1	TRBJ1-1	TGCGCCAGCAGCCAAGACGACGATTTCTTT	CASSQDDDFF
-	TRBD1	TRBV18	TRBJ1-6	TGTGCCAGCTCGCCCGACAGGGGGACGGGTTCACCCCTCCACTTT	CASSPDRGTGSPLHF
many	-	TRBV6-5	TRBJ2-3	TGTGCCAGCAGTTATCGCGGGAACACAGATACGCAGTATTTT	CASSYRGNTDTQYF
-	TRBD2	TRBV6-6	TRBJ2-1	TGTGCCAGCAGCCCGGGAGGTAGCGGGGGGGTTAATGGGCAGTTCTTC	CASSPGGSGGVNGQFF
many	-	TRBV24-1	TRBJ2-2	TGTGCCACCAGACCCTCTGACACCGGGGAGCTGTTTTTT	CATRPSDTGELFF
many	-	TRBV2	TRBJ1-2	TGTGCCAGCACCATGAACAGGGCCAACTATGGCTACACCTTC	CASTMNRANYGYTF
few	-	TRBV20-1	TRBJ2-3	TGCAGTGCTAGTTTGGCAGATACGCAGTATTTT	CSASLADTQYF
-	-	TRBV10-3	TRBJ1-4	TGTGCCATCAGTGAATCGACGGTTGAAAAACTGTTTTTT	CAISESTVEKLFF
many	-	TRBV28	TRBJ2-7	TGTGCCAGCAGTGAAGGGTCCTACGAGCAGTACTTC	CASSEGSYEQYF
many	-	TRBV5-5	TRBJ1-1	TGTGCCAGCAGCTTGCAACAGACTGAAGCTTTCTTT	CASSLQQTEAFF
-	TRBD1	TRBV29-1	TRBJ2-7	TGCAGCGTTGAAGATGGGACAGAACCTCCCGAGCAGTACTTC	CSVEDGTEPPEQYF
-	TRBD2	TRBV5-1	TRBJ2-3	TGCGCCAGCAGCGCCGGGACTAGCGATGGAGATACGCAGTATTTT	CASSAGTSDGDTQYF
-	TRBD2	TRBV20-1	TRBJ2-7	TGCAGTGCCCACGGGGGCAGCGGGGGCGTCGAGCAGTACTTC	CSAHGGSGGVEQYF
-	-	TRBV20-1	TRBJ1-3	TGCAGTGCCCCGGATCCGGTCTCTGGAAACACCATATATTTT	CSAPDPVSGNTIYF
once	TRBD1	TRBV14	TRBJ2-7	TGTGCCAGCAGTCTTCCCTCCGGGACAGGGGGCGAGCAGTACTTC	CASSLPSGTGGEQYF
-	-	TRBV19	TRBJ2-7	TGTGCCAGTAGGGCAGGGCTGGAGGAGCAGTACTTC	CASRAGLEEQYF
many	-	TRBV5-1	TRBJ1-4	TGCGCCAGCAGCCCCAGGGTCGCAACTAATGAAAAACTGTTTTTT	CASSPRVATNEKLFF
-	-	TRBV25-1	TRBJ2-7	TGTGCCAGCAGTGCGGCCTACGAGCAGTACTTC	CASSAAYEQYF
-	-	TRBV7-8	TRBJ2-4	TGTGCCAGCAGCCCTCCCGGGGGCGCCCCCAAAAACATTCAGTACTTC	CASSPPGGAPKNIQYF
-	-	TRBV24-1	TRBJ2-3	TGTGCCACCAGTGATTTGCAGGGCAGGACAGATACGCAGTATTTC	CATSDLQGRTDTQYF
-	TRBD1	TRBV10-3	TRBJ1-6	TGTGCCATCAGTGCCCGCGGGACAGGGGGCTCAAATTCACCCCTCCACTTT	CAISARGTGGSNSPLHF
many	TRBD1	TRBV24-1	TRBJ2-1	TGTGCCACCAGTGATTGGACAGGGTTTCGGACGAATGAGCAGTTCTTC	CATSDWTGFRTNEQFF
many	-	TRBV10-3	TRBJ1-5	TGTGCCATCAGTGAGTCGAAGGGAAACAATCAGCCCCAGCATTTT	CAISESKGNNQPQHF
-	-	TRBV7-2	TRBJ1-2	TGTGCCAGCAGCTTAGGGCAGCGGTATGGCTACACCTTC	CASSLGQRYGYTF
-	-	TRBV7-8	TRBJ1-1	TGTGCCAGCAGCTTTGACCGAGGAACTGAAGCTTTCTTT	CASSFDRGTEAFF
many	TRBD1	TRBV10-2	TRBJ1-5	TGCGCCAGCACCGAGGGAACAGGGGATAGCAATCAGCCCCAGCATTTT	CASTEGTGDSNQPQHF
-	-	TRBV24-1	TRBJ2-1	TGTGCCACCAGTGAAGGACTCCGCGAGCAGTTCTTC	CATSEGLREQFF
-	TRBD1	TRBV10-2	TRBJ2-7	TGCGCCAGCGACGGGGGACAGGGATACGAGCAGTACTTC	CASDGGQGYEQYF
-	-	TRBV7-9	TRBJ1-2	TGTGCCAGCAGCTTAGCCGGGACCTTAAGGGGCTACACCTTC	CASSLAGTLRGYTF
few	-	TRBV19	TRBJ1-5	TGTGCCAGTAGTGGCCAGGGTTTCAATCAGCCCCAGCATTTT	CASSGQGFNQPQHF
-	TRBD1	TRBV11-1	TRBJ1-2	TGTGCCAGCAGCCCCACTACAGGGGGCGACTATGGCTACACCTTC	CASSPTTGGDYGYTF
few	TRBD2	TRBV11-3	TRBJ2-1	TGTGCCAGCAGCTCCCGGACTAGCGGGGGGATCTACAATGAGCAGTTCTTC	CASSSRTSGGIYNEQFF
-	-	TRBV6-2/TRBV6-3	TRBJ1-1	TGTGCCAGCAGTTACTCCCCGGTTAGTGGGCCGGGACGGAACACTGAAGCTTTCTTT	CASSYSPVSGPGRNTEAFF
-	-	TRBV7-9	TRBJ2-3	TGTGCCAGCAGCTTACTACAGGGTGCAGATACGCAGTATTTT	CASSLLQGADTQYF
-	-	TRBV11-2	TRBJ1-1	TGTGCCAGCAGCTTAGATCTAATTAACACCCCTGAAGCTTTCTTT	CASSLDLINTPEAFF
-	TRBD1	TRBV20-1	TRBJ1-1	TGCAGTGCGGAACAGGGACAGGCTAACACTGAAGCTTTCTTT	CSAEQGQANTEAFF
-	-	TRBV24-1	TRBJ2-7	TGTGCCACCAGTGATCAGGATTCCTACGAGCAGTACTTC	CATSDQDSYEQYF
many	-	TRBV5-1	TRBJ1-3	TGCGCCAGCTCGCGTCCGGGAGGGATTGCCGGAAACACCATATATTTT	CASSRPGGIAGNTIYF
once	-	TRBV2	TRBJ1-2	TGTGCCAGCAGTGTACAGGGAGGCTACACCTTC	CASSVQGGYTF
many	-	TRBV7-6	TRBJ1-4	TGTGCCAGCAGCTTAGGGGGGCTCAATGAAAAACTGTTTTTT	CASSLGGLNEKLFF
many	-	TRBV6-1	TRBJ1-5	TGTGCCAGCAGTTTTCAGGGCAGCAATCAGCCCCAGCATTTT	CASSFQGSNQPQHF
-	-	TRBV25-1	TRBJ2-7	TGTGCCAGCAGTGGCGGGGTCGCCGGGTTTCCCTACGAGCAGTACTTC	CASSGGVAGFPYEQYF
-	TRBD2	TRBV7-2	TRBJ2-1	TGTGCCAGCAGGGCGGGGGGAGGCAATGAGCAGTTCTTC	CASRAGGGNEQFF
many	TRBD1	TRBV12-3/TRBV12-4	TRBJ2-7	TGTGCCAGCAGCCCGAGGACAGGCTCCTACGAGCAGTGCTTC	CASSPRTGSYEQCF
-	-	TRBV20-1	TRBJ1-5	TGCAGTGCTACACCCAGCCATTCCACCGGACCCCAGCATTTT	CSATPSHSTGPQHF
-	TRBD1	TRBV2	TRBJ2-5	TGTGCCAGCTCAGACAGGGAGTTTTACGAGACCCAGTACTTC	CASSDREFYETQYF
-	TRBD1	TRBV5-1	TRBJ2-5	TGCGCCAGCAGCCAGTACGGGACAGGGTCGGAGACCCAGTACTTC	CASSQYGTGSETQYF
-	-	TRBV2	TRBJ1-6	TGTGCCAGCGCGGCAGGGGTTGATTCACCCCTCCACTTT	CASAAGVDSPLHF
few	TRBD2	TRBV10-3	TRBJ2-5	TGTGCCATTTTTCGGCCTAGCGGGGGGGGGGAGGAGACCCAGTACTTC	CAIFRPSGGGEETQYF
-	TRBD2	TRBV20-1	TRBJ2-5	TGCAGTGCTCCCTCGGGGGGGCGGGCCCAGTACTTC	CSAPSGGRAQYF
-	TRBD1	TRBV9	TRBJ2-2	TGTGCCAGCAGCGAGGGACAGCCGAACACCGGGGAGCTGTTTTTT	CASSEGQPNTGELFF
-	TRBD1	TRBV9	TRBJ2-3	TGTGCCAGCAGCCCCCCCGGGACAGTCGACAGAGATACGCAGTATTTT	CASSPPGTVDRDTQYF
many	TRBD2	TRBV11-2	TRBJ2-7	TGTGCCAGCAGCTTAGGCCTGACTAGCGGGGGGGCGGAAGAGCAGTACTTC	CASSLGLTSGGAEEQYF